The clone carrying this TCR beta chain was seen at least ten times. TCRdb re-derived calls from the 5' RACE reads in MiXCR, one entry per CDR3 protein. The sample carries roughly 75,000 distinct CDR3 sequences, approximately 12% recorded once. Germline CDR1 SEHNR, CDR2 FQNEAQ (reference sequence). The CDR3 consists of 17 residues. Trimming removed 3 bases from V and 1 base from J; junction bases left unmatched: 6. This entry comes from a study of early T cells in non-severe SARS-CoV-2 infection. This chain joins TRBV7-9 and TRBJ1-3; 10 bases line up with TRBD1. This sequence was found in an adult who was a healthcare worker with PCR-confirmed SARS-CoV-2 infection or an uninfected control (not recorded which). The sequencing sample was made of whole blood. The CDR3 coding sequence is TGTGCCAGCAGCTTGGGGGACAGGGGTCGATCTGGAAACACCATATATTTT. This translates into CASSLGDRGRSGNTIYF. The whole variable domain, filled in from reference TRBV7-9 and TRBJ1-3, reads DTGVSQNPRHKITKRGQNVTFRCDPISEHNRLYWYRQTLGQGPEFLTYFQNEAQLEKSRLLSDRFSAERPKGSFSTLEIQRTEQGDSAMYLCASSLGDRGRSGNTIYFGEGSWLTVV.